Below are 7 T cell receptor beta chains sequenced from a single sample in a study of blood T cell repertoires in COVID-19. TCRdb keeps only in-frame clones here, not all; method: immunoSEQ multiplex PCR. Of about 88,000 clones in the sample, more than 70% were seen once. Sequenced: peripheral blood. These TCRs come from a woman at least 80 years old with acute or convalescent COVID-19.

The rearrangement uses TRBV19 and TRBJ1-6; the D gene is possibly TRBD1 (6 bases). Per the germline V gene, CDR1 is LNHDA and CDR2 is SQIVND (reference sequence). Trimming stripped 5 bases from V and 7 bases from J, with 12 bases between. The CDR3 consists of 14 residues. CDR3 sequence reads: CASSLLRGNSPLHF. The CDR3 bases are TGTGCCAGTAGTCTGCTTAGGGGGAATTCACCCCTCCACTTT. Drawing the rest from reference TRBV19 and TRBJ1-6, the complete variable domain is DGGITQSPKYLFRKEGQNVTLSCEQNLNHDAMYWYRQDPGQGLRLIYYSQIVNDFQKGDIAEGYSVSREKKESFPLTVTSAQKNPTAFYLCASSLLRGNSPLHFGNGTRLTVT.

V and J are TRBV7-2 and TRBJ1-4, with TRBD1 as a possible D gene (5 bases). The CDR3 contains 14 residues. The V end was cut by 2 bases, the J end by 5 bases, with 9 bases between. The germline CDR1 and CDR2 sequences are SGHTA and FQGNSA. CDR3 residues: CASSLTTGNEKLFF. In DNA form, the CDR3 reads TGTGCCAGCAGCTTAACAACAGGCAATGAAAAACTGTTTTTT.

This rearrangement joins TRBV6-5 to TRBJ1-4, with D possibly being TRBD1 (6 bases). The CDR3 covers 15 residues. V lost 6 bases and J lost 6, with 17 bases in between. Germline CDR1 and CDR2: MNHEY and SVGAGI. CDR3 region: CASRDGGARDEKLFF. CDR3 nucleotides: TGTGCCAGCAGAGACGGGGGGGCTAGGGATGAAAAACTGTTTTTT.

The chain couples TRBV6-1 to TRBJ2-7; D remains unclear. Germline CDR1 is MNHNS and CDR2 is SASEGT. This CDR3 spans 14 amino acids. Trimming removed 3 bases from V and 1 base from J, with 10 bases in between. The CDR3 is CASSEYDGSYEQYF. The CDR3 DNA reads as TGTGCCAGCAGTGAGTATGACGGGTCCTACGAGCAGTACTTC.

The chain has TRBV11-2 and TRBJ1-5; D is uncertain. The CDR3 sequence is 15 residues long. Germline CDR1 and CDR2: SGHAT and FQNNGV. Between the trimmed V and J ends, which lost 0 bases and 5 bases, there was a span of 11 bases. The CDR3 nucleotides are TGTGCCAGCAGCTTAGATCTGAGGCCCGATCAGCCCCAGCATTTT. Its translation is CASSLDLRPDQPQHF.

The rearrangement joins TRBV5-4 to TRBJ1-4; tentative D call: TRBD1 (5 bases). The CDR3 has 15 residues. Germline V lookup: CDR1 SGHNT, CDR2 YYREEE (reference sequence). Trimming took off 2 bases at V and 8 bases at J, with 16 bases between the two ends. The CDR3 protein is CASSFGGEVKEKLFF. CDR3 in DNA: TGTGCCAGCAGCTTTGGGGGGGAGGTGAAGGAAAAACTGTTTTTT.

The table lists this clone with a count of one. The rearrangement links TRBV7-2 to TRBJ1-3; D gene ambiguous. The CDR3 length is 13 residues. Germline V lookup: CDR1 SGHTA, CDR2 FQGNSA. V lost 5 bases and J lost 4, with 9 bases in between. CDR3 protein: CASSPRGGNTIYF. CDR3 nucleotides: TGTGCCAGCAGCCCCCGAGGGGGAAACACCATATATTTT.